Included here is one TCR beta chain sequence, with context. Antigen: not known. This entry comes from a study of CD8 T cells in ankylosing spondylitis. Study outcomes and limitations: Disease-linked clones were CD8+ and relatively rare in peripheral blood. Among TCR beta sequences, a motif of roughly 8 highly homologous variants appeared characteristic of ankylosing spondylitis blood.

Construction of TCR beta libraries was performed using quantitative 5'-RACE with molecular barcodes. TCRdb recomputed calls from the 5' RACE reads with MiXCR, one row per CDR3 protein. The sample has more than 600,000 distinct CDR3 sequences; under 20% are singletons. The CDR3 is made up of 13 amino acids. From germline, CDR1 is LGHDT and CDR2 YNNKEL (reference sequence). Unmatched junction bases numbered 8, after V lost 4 bases and J lost 11 bases. The genes are TRBV3-1 and TRBJ2-1; 7 bases match TRBD1. The TCR was taken from a male donor with ankylosing spondylitis. The sequencing input was blood, either unsorted or a sorted T cell fraction (not recorded which). The CDR3 sequence is CASSPAGGIKQFF. For the CDR3, the DNA is TGTGCCAGCAGCCCCGCAGGGGGAATTAAGCAGTTCTTC.